What follows are 10 T cell receptor beta chains derived from one specimen sequenced in a study of tumor-infiltrating lymphocytes in primary liver carcinoma. Unsorted bulk tissue of roughly 20-34 mg yielded co-extracted RNA and DNA. A constant-region primer primed TCR beta cDNA synthesis from 450 to 550 ng of total RNA. Three nested multiplex PCR rounds, a slightly modified ARM-PCR, produced the libraries for TCR beta. Researchers ran the first two PCR rounds for roughly 11 cycles each with TRBV1-TRBV30 forward primers and a C-beta reverse primer. One entry per CDR3 protein results from TCRdb running MiXCR on the multiplex PCR reads. The sample lists about 32,000 distinct CDR3 sequences, 70% to 80% occurring once. The specimen sequenced was liver tumor tissue from sampling region 4. Subset reported: tumor region T4, right-lateral pole. The source is a middle-aged man with primary liver carcinoma and hepatitis B virus infection.

A single count supports this clonotype. This clone may be a read error of a much larger clone one base away. The chain joins TRBV20-1 to TRBJ2-5; tentative D call: TRBD2 (5 bases). Germline CDR1 and CDR2: DFQATT and SNEGSKA (reference sequence). This CDR3 is 12 amino acids long. This CDR3 is CTARRAQETQYF. In DNA form, the CDR3 reads TGCACTGCTAGGCGGGCCCAAGAGACCCAGTACTTC.

Worth noting for this clonotype: One junction end disagrees with the germline gene, perhaps due to a read error. The rearrangement links TRBV6-2 or TRBV6-3 to TRBJ2-7; D may correspond to TRBD1 or TRBD2 (5 bases each). Germline V gene data show CDR1 as MNHEY and CDR2 as SVGEGT. The CDR3 is made up of 14 amino acids. DNA of the CDR3: TGTACCAGCAGCCTCCGGGACGGGGCCCACGAGCAGTGCTTC. Protein sequence: CTSSLRDGAHEQCF.

On this clonotype: A junction end diverges from the germline sequence, so it may reflect a read error. CDR3 residues: CGSSLDRDGADTQYF. The CDR3 DNA sequence: TGTGGCAGCAGCTTGGACAGGGACGGGGCAGATACGCAGTATTTC. The chain has TRBV7-9 and TRBJ2-3; 8 bases align to TRBD1. The CDR3 is 15 residues long. Germline V lookup: CDR1 SEHNR, CDR2 FQNEAQ (reference sequence).

This clonotype was found once. One end of the junction is discordant with germline, which a read error may explain. The chain recombines TRBV28 with TRBJ2-7; 10 bases line up with TRBD1. Germline V gene lookup returns CDR1 MDHEN and CDR2 SYDVKM. CDR3 length: 17 amino acids. CDR3 amino acids: CASSYYYRDRGTYERYF. The CDR3 coding sequence is TGTGCCAGCAGTTACTATTATCGGGACAGGGGCACCTACGAGCGGTACTTC. Together with reference TRBV28 and TRBJ2-7, the CDR3 gives the full variable domain: DVKVTQSSRYLVKRTGEKVFLECVQDMDHENMFWYRQDPGLGLRLIYFSYDVKMKEKGDIPEGYSVSREKKERFSLILESASTNQTSMYLCASSYYYRDRGTYERYFGPGTRLTVT.

Worth noting for this clonotype: One junction end disagrees with the germline gene, perhaps due to a read error. This chain links TRBV11-3 with TRBJ2-1; D gene unclear. The CDR3 runs 12 residues. Germline V gene sequence: CDR1 SGHNT, CDR2 YENEEA. The CDR3 is CASGLNANEQLF. CDR3 DNA sequence: TGTGCCAGTGGCTTAAATGCCAATGAGCAGTTGTTC.

V and J are TRBV5-1 and TRBJ2-1; 7 bases fit TRBD2. This CDR3 is built from 15 residues. The junction had 7 bases not matched to a gene; V was cut back by 2 bases and J by 5 bases. Looked up from germline, CDR1 is SGHRS and CDR2 is YFSETQ. This chain's CDR3 is CASSLELAANNEQFF. The DNA for the CDR3 is TGCGCCAGCAGCTTAGAGCTAGCGGCTAACAATGAGCAGTTCTTC. Full variable domain (remainder filled in from reference TRBV5-1 and TRBJ2-1): KAGVTQTPRYLIKTRGQQVTLSCSPISGHRSVSWYQQTPGQGLQFLFEYFSETQRNKGNFPGRFSGRQFSNSRSEMNVSTLELGDSALYLCASSLELAANNEQFFGPGTRLTVL.

This clonotype was detected only a few times. This is likely a read error, given that the CDR3 carries no conserved phenylalanine or tryptophan at its end. The genes are TRBV11-1 and TRBJ2-7; D perhaps matches TRBD2 (6 bases). This CDR3 spans 15 amino acids. The germline V gene encodes CDR1 SGHAT and CDR2 FQDESV (reference sequence). CDR3 in amino acids: CASSLTGSGEYGQYL. The DNA for the CDR3 is TGTGCCAGCAGCTTGACGGGATCGGGAGAATACGGGCAGTACCTA.

As to this clonotype: Given a much more abundant clone one base away, this may be a read error. The chain links TRBV9 to TRBJ1-2; D gene ambiguous. V lost 8 bases and J 6 bases, leaving 14 bases between the germline ends. CDR1 SGDLS and CDR2 YYNGEE come from the germline V gene. This CDR3 is 12 amino acids long. The CDR3 sequence: CARSPHGDGYTF. Written as DNA, the CDR3 is TGTGCCAGGAGCCCCCACGGGGATGGCTACACCTTC.

This chain joins TRBV29-1 and TRBJ1-1; 9 bases match TRBD1. This CDR3 contains 15 residues. Unmatched junction bases numbered 15, after V lost 8 bases and J lost 5 bases. CDR1 and CDR2 (germline): SQVTM, ANQGSEA. For the CDR3, the DNA is TGCAGCAGTTACACAGGGGGCTTCCGAACAACTGAAGCTTTCTTT. It yields the protein CSSYTGGFRTTEAFF.

Turning to this clonotype: A read error may account for a junction end that differs from germline. The V call is TRBV5-6, the J call TRBJ2-7, with D possibly TRBD2 on 6 matching bases. This CDR3 spans 13 amino acids. From germline, CDR1 is SGHDT and CDR2 YYEEEE. CDR3 region: CAISPRLEGEQYF. CDR3 DNA sequence: TGTGCCATCAGCCCACGACTAGAGGGCGAGCAGTACTTC.